This TCR beta chain was obtained from a study of shared clonotypes between healthy human individuals. The material for each subset, its genomic DNA, was split evenly across several immunoSEQ plates. Profiled with immunoSEQ multiplex PCR; TCRdb holds only in-frame clones, not every one. The table records some 1.5 million clones, 95% to 97% of them present only once. V dropped 1 base and J dropped 4; count of bases not matched to a gene: 10. CDR3 length equals 16 residues. Per the germline V gene, CDR1 is SGHRS and CDR2 is YFSETQ. Everyone who donated was a Caucasian adult who lived in Nashville, Tennessee. CD4+ cells were split into CD45RA+ naive and CD45RA-negative memory subsets.

This TCR was recovered from a man aged 25 to 40 in good health. Material for sequencing was naive CD4+ T cells sorted from blood. Subset noted: CD45RA+ positively selected. J is TRBJ2-7 and V is TRBV5-1, with 8 bases aligning to TRBD1. CDR3 amino acids: CASSLTSGTGLYEQYF. As DNA, the CDR3 is TGCGCCAGCAGCTTGACCTCCGGGACAGGCCTATACGAGCAGTACTTC. Full variable domain (missing parts from reference TRBV5-1 and TRBJ2-7): KAGVTQTPRYLIKTRGQQVTLSCSPISGHRSVSWYQQTPGQGLQFLFEYFSETQRNKGNFPGRFSGRQFSNSRSEMNVSTLELGDSALYLCASSLTSGTGLYEQYFGPGTRLTVT.